The T cell receptor beta chain described here comes from a study of cytomegalovirus exposure and HLA in healthy donors. Study-level findings and limits: As was reported, the HLA-A and HLA-B alleles of most subjects were accurately predicted from TCR beta sequences.

Concerning this clone: The antigen remains undetermined.

This CDR3 region has 19 residues. Deletions cut 1 base from V and 2 bases from J, with 20 bases between. The V gene's germline CDR1 is LGHNA and CDR2 YNFKEQ. Primers: 60 Vbeta forward and 13 Jbeta reverse. Study processing details: In a later analysis, around 12 million of some 80 million unique beta chains occurred in at least two donors. TCRdb keeps only in-frame clones here, not all; method: immunoSEQ multiplex PCR. The DNA gave D and trimming, while V, J and clone size come from that table. Of some 130,000 clones in the sample, roughly 79% are singletons; the top ten hold about 0.76%. This sequence was found in a young man in good health and CMV-seronegative. The chain has TRBV4-2 and TRBJ2-2; D is perhaps TRBD2 (6 bases). Sequencing was done on a sample of PBMCs. The DNA of the CDR3 is TGTGCCAGCAGCCAAGGAATTACGACTGGGACTGATAACACCGGGGAGCTGTTTTTT. Protein product: CASSQGITTGTDNTGELFF.